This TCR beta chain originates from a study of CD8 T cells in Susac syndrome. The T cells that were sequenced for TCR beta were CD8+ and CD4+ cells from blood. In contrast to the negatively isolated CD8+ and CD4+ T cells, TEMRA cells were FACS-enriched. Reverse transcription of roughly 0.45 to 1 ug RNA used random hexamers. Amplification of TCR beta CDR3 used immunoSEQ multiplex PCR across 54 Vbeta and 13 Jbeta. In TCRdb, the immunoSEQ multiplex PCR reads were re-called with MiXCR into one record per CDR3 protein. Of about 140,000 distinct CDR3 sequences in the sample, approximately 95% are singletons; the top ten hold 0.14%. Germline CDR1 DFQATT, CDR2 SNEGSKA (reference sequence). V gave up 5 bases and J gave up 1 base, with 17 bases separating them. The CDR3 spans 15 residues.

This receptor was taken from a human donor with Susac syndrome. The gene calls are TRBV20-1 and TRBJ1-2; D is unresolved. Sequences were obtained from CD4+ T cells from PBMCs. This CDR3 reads CSAAHPAAVNYGYTF. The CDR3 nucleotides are TGCAGTGCTGCCCATCCAGCTGCAGTTAACTATGGCTACACCTTC.